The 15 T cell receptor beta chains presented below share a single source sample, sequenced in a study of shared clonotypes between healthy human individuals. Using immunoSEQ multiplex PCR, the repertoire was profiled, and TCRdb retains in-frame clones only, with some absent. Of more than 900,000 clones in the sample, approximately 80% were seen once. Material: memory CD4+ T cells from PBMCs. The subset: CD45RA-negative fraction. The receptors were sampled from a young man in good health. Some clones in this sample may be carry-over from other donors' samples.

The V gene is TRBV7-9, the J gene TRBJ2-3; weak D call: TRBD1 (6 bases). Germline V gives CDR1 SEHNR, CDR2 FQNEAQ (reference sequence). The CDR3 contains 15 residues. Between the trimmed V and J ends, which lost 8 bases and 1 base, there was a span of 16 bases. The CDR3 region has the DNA TGTGCCAGCCGACCAGGGGCGGAGGGCACAGATACGCAGTATTTT. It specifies CASRPGAEGTDTQYF.

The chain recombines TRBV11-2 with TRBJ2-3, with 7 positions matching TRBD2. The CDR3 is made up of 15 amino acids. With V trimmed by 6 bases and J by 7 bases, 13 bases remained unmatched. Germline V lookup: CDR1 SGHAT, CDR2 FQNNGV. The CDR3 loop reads CASRGLGEGSNTQYF. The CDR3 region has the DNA TGTGCCAGCAGGGGCTTGGGGGAGGGCTCAAATACGCAGTATTTT.

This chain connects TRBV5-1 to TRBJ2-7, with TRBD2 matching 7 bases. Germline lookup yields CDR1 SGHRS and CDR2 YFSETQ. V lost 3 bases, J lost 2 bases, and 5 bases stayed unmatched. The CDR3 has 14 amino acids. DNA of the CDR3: TGCGCCAGCAGCTCTAGCGGATCCGCCTACGAGCAGTACTTC. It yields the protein CASSSSGSAYEQYF. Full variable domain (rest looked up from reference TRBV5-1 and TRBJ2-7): KAGVTQTPRYLIKTRGQQVTLSCSPISGHRSVSWYQQTPGQGLQFLFEYFSETQRNKGNFPGRFSGRQFSNSRSEMNVSTLELGDSALYLCASSSSGSAYEQYFGPGTRLTVT.

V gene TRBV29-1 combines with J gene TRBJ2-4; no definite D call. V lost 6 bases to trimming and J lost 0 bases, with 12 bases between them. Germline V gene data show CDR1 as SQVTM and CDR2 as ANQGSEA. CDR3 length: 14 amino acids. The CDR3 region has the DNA TGCAGCGTGACGGACGGCCAAGCCAAAAACATTCAGTACTTC. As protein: CSVTDGQAKNIQYF. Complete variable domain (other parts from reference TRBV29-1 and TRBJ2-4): SAVISQKPSRDICQRGTSLTIQCQVDSQVTMMFWYRQQPGQSLTLIATANQGSEATYESGFVIDKFPISRPNLTFSTLTVSNMSPEDSSIYLCSVTDGQAKNIQYFGAGTRLSVL.

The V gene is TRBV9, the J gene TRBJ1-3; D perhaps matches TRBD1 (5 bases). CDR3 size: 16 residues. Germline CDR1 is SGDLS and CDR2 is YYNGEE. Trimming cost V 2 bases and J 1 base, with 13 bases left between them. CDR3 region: CASSVSSGISGNTIYF. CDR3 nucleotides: TGTGCCAGCAGCGTCTCCTCAGGGATTTCTGGAAACACCATATATTTT.

CDR3 nucleotide sequence: TGTGCCAGCTCGTCTGGGCTAGCGGGAACCGGGGAGCTGTTTTTT. It is translated as CASSSGLAGTGELFF. The V call is TRBV18, the J call TRBJ2-2; the match to TRBD2 covers 9 bases. V lost 6 bases to trimming and J lost 5 bases; unmatched junction nucleotides: 7. The CDR3 covers 15 residues. In germline, CDR1 is KGHSH, CDR2 LQKENI.

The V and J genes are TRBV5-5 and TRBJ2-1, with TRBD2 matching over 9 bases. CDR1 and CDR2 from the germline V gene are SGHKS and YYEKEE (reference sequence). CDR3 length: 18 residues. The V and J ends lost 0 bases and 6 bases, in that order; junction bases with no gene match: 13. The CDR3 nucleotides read TGTGCCAGCAGCTTGGCCGTTGGGACTAGCTTTGCGGGCAATGAGCAGTTCTTC. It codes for CASSLAVGTSFAGNEQFF.

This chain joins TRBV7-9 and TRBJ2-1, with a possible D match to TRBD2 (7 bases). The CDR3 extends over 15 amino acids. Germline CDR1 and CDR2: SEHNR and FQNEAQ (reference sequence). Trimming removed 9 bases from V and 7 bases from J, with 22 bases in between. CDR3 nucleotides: TGTGCCAGTAACCCTCTCAGGGGAGGGAAAAATGAGCAGTTCTTC. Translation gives CASNPLRGGKNEQFF. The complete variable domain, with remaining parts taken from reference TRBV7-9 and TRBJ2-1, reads DTGVSQNPRHKITKRGQNVTFRCDPISEHNRLYWYRQTLGQGPEFLTYFQNEAQLEKSRLLSDRFSAERPKGSFSTLEIQRTEQGDSAMYLCASNPLRGGKNEQFFGPGTRLTVL.

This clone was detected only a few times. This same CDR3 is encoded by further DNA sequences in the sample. DNA for the CDR3: TGTGCCAGCTCTCGATACAATGAGCAGTTCTTC. Translation: CASSRYNEQFF. V and J are TRBV28 and TRBJ2-1, with D unclear. Trimming stripped 8 bases from V and 4 bases from J, with 6 bases between. The CDR3 covers 11 residues. Germline V gene lookup returns CDR1 MDHEN and CDR2 SYDVKM. Using reference TRBV28 and TRBJ2-1 for the parts outside the CDR3, the full variable domain is DVKVTQSSRYLVKRTGEKVFLECVQDMDHENMFWYRQDPGLGLRLIYFSYDVKMKEKGDIPEGYSVSREKKERFSLILESASTNQTSMYLCASSRYNEQFFGPGTRLTVL.

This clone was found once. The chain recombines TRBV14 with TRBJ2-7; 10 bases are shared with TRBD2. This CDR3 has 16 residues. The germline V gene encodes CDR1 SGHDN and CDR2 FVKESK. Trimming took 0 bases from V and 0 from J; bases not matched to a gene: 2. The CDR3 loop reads CASSQDEREGSYEQYF. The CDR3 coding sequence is TGTGCCAGCAGCCAAGATGAGCGGGAGGGCTCCTACGAGCAGTACTTC. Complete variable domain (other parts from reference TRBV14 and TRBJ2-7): EAGVTQFPSHSVIEKGQTVTLRCDPISGHDNLYWYRRVMGKEIKFLLHFVKESKQDESGMPNNRFLAERTGGTYSTLKVQPAELEDSGVYFCASSQDEREGSYEQYFGPGTRLTVT.

CDR3 amino acids: CASSFENNEQFF. CDR3 in DNA: TGTGCCAGCAGCTTCGAGAACAATGAGCAGTTCTTC. The chain couples TRBV5-5 to TRBJ2-1; no definite D call. Per the germline V gene, CDR1 is SGHKS and CDR2 is YYEKEE (reference sequence). The CDR3 is made up of 12 amino acids. V was trimmed by 2 bases and J by 5 bases, leaving 5 bases between them.

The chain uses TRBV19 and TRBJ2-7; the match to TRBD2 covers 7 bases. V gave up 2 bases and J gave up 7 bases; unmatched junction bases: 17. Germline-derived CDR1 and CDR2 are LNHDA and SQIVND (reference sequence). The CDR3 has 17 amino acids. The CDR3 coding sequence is TGTGCCAGTAGTATACGAAGGAGTACAGGTTGGGGAGGGGAGCAGTACTTC. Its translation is CASSIRRSTGWGGEQYF.

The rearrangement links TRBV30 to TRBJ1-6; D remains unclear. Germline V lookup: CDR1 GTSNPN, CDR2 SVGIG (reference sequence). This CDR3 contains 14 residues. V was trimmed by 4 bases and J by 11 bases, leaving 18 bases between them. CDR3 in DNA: TGTGCCTGGACACTTGGGGAGGGAAGACCACCCCTCCACTTT. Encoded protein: CAWTLGEGRPPLHF.

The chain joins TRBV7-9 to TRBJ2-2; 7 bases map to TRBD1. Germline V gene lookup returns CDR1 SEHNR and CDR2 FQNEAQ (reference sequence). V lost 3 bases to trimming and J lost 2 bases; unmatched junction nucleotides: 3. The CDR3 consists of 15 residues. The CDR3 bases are TGTGCCAGCAGCTTGGACAGGTTCAACACCGGGGAGCTGTTTTTT. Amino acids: CASSLDRFNTGELFF.

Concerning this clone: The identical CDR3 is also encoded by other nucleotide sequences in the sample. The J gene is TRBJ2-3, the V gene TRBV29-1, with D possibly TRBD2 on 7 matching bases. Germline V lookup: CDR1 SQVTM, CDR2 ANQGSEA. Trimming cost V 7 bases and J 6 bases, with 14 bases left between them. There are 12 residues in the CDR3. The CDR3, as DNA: TGCAGCGCCGAGGGGGGGACCGATACGCAGTATTTT. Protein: CSAEGGTDTQYF.